A single T cell receptor (beta chain) is shown here with its context. Its target is unknown. This specimen includes other DNA sequences encoding the same CDR3. Trimming removed 1 base from V and 4 bases from J, with 7 bases in between. There are 13 residues in the CDR3. From germline, CDR1 is SGHDN and CDR2 FVKESK. In the authors' methods: The detection floor for productive clonotype frequency was 2.59 x 10-5. The method was immunoSEQ multiplex PCR; TCRdb's version includes in-frame clones alone and lacks a portion of them. V and J calls and clone size are those listed in that table; D and trimming were worked out from the DNA. Of 5,500 to 6,000 clones detected, under 85% appear once; the ten largest clones hold roughly 57%. The entry originates in a study of STAT5B mutations in CD4+ large granular lymphocyte leukemia. About the study: When available, cryopreserved cells underwent CD8+ depletion before CD4+ selection. Study-wide results and limits: 8/27 top patient clones versus 2/35 control clones were TRBV06-family.

Depending on availability, patient cells were bead-separated fractions or unselected PBMC. This chain joins TRBV14 and TRBJ1-2, with no clear D. The sequenced sample was PBMCs. The receptor comes from a man older than 75 with CD4+ T-cell large granular lymphocyte leukemia. The CDR3 region is CASSQVGIYGYTF. CDR3 DNA sequence: TGTGCCAGCAGCCAAGTTGGGATCTATGGCTACACCTTC.